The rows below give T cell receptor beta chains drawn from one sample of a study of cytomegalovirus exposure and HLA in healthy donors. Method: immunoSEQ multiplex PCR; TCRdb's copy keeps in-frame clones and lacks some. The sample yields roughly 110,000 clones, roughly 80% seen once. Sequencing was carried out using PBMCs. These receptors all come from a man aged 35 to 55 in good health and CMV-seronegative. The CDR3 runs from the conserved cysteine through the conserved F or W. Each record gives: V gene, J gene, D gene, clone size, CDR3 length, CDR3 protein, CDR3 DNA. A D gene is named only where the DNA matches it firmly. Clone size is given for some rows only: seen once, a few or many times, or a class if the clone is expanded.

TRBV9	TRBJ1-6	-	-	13	CASSVIDNSPLHF	TGTGCCAGCAGCGTTATAGATAATTCACCCCTCCACTTT
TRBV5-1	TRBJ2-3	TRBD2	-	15	CASRGTSGHTDTQYF	TGCGCCAGCAGGGGGACTAGCGGACACACAGATACGCAGTATTTT
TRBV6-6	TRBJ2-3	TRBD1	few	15	CASSYRTGGMDTQYF	TGTGCCAGCAGTTACAGGACAGGGGGAATGGATACGCAGTATTTT
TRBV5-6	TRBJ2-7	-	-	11	CASSLQVEQYF	TGTGCCAGCAGCTTACAGGTCGAGCAGTACTTC
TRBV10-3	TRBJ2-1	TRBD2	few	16	CAISPRGTSAGNEQFF	TGTGCCATCAGTCCTCGGGGGACTAGCGCGGGGAATGAGCAGTTCTTC
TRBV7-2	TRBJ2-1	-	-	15	CASSLDQGSYNEQFF	TGTGCCAGCAGCTTAGATCAGGGATCCTACAATGAGCAGTTCTTC
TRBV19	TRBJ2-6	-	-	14	CASTNRAGANVLTF	TGTGCCAGTACCAACAGGGCTGGGGCCAACGTCCTGACTTTC
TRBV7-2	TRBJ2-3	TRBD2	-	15	CASSLAAGVWDTQYF	TGTGCCAGCAGCTTAGCGGCGGGGGTTTGGGATACGCAGTATTTT
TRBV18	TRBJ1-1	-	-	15	CASSPDWTENTEAFF	TGTGCCAGCTCACCGGACTGGACAGAGAACACTGAAGCTTTCTTT
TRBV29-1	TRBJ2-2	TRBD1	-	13	CSVAGQGTGELFF	TGCAGCGTTGCCGGACAGGGAACCGGGGAGCTGTTTTTT
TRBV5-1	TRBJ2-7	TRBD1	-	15	CASSLDRGTRDEQYF	TGCGCCAGCAGCTTGGACAGGGGAACGAGGGACGAGCAGTACTTC
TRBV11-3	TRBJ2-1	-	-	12	CASSPQGNEQFF	TGTGCCAGCAGCCCCCAGGGAAACGAGCAGTTCTTC
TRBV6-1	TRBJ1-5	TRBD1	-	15	CASRGQGAINQPQHF	TGTGCCAGCAGGGGGCAGGGGGCGATTAATCAGCCCCAGCATTTT
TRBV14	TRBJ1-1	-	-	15	CASSLLTGSNTEAFF	TGTGCCAGCAGCCTTTTGACAGGTTCGAACACTGAAGCTTTCTTT
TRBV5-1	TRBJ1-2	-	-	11	CASSSHVGYTF	TGCGCCAGCAGCTCACACGTAGGCTACACCTTC
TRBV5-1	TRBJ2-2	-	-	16	CASSLAAHKNTGELFF	TGCGCCAGCAGCTTGGCCGCCCACAAAAACACCGGGGAGCTGTTTTTT
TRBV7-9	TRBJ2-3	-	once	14	CASSLTASTDTQYF	TGTGCCAGCAGCTTAACAGCTAGCACAGATACGCAGTATTTT
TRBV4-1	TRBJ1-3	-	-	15	CASSQDPVSGNTIYF	TGCGCCAGCAGCCAAGACCCGGTCTCTGGAAACACCATATATTTT
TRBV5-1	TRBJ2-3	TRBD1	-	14	CASSLDRGTDTQYF	TGCGCCAGCAGCCTCGACAGGGGCACAGATACGCAGTATTTT
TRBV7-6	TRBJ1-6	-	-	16	CASSLSGYSYNSPLHF	TGTGCCAGCAGCTTATCCGGGTACTCCTATAATTCACCCCTCCACTTT
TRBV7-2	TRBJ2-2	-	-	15	CASSLIGGITGELFF	TGTGCCAGCAGCTTAATAGGGGGTATCACCGGGGAGCTGTTTTTT
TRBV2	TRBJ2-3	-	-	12	CASSVVTDTQYF	TGTGCCAGCAGTGTAGTCACAGATACGCAGTATTTT
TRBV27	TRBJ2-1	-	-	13	CASSLIPGGLWFF	TGTGCCAGCAGTTTAATCCCCGGGGGACTTTGGTTCTTC
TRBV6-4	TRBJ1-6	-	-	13	CASSDSIGEPLHF	TGTGCCAGCAGTGACTCGATAGGGGAACCCCTCCACTTT
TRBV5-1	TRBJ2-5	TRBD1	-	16	CASSSIGASPQGAQYF	TGCGCCAGCAGCTCGATCGGGGCTAGCCCGCAGGGGGCCCAGTACTTC
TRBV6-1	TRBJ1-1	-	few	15	CASSELAGLRTEAFF	TGTGCCAGCAGTGAACTCGCGGGGTTACGGACTGAAGCTTTCTTT
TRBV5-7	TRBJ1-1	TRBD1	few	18	CAKVLGGTGKYGGTEAFF	TGTGCCAAAGTCCTGGGGGGGACAGGGAAGTACGGAGGCACTGAAGCTTTCTTT
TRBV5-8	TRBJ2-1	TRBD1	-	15	CASSRNRDREIEQFF	TGTGCCAGCAGCAGGAACCGGGACAGGGAGATTGAGCAGTTCTTC
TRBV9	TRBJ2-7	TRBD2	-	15	CASSPGGRGSYEQYF	TGTGCCAGCAGCCCTGGAGGGCGGGGGAGCTACGAGCAGTACTTC
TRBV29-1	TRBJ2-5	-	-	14	CSVVRQGFKETQYF	TGCAGCGTTGTCAGGCAGGGGTTTAAAGAGACCCAGTACTTC
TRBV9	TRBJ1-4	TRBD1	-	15	CASSLRTGVDEKLFF	TGTGCCAGCAGCCTCCGGACAGGAGTGGACGAAAAACTGTTTTTT
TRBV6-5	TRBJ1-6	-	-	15	CASSREGLGNSPLHF	TGTGCCAGCAGCCGAGAGGGCCTGGGTAATTCACCCCTCCACTTT
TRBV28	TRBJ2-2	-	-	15	CASSLWASASGELFF	TGTGCCAGCAGTTTATGGGCTAGCGCGAGCGGGGAGCTGTTTTTT
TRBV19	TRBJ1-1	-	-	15	CASSMAAVINTEAFF	TGTGCCAGTAGTATGGCTGCGGTGATTAACACTGAAGCTTTCTTT
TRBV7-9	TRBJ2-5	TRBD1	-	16	CASSLYRGPYQETQYF	TGTGCCAGCAGCTTATACAGGGGTCCGTACCAAGAGACCCAGTACTTC
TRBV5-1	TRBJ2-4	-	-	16	CASSPRAGPPKNIQYF	TGCGCCAGCAGCCCCAGGGCAGGCCCCCCCAAAAACATTCAGTACTTC
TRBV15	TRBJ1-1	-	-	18	CATSRALVGRGGDTEAFF	TGTGCCACCAGCAGAGCGCTAGTGGGACGGGGAGGGGACACTGAAGCTTTCTTT
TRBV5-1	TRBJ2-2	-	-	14	CASSSDGGTGELFF	TGCGCCAGCAGCTCGGACGGCGGGACCGGGGAGCTGTTTTTT
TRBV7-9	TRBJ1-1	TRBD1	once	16	CASSLFPQGQGGEAFF	TGTGCCAGCAGCCTCTTTCCCCAGGGACAGGGGGGTGAAGCTTTCTTT
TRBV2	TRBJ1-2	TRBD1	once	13	CASSGAGGGGYTF	TGTGCCAGCAGTGGCGCAGGGGGAGGTGGCTACACCTTC
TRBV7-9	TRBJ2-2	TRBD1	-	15	CASSFTGEWTGELFF	TGTGCCAGCAGCTTCACAGGGGAATGGACCGGGGAGCTGTTTTTT